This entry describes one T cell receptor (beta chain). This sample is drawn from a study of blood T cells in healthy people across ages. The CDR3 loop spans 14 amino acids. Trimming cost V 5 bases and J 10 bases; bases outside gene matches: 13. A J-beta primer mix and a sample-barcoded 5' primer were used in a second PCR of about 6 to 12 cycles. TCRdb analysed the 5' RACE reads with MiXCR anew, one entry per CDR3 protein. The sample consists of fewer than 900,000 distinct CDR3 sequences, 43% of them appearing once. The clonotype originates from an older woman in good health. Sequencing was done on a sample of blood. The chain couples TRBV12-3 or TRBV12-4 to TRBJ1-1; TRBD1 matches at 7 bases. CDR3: CASSTGTAPGGAFF. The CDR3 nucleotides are TGTGCCAGCAGTACCGGGACAGCCCCGGGTGGAGCTTTCTTT.